These 12 T cell receptor beta chains originate from one sample sequenced in a study of tissue T cells after allogeneic stem cell transplantation. The assay was immunoSEQ multiplex PCR, and TCRdb's table has in-frame clones only and misses some. The data contain about 5,800 clones, roughly 59% of them seen just once; the ten biggest clones take up around a fifth. Sequenced here: tissue from the jejunum, sampled at autopsy. All receptors come from a male donor older than 55 with lung cancer.

The table lists this clone with a few counts. The chain uses TRBV12-3 or TRBV12-4 and TRBJ1-1, with D possibly matching TRBD1 (5 bases). V dropped 5 bases and J dropped 10 bases, with 11 bases sitting between them. CDR3 length: 11 residues. The CDR3 sequence is CASSRTGGAFF. The CDR3, as DNA: TGTGCCAGCAGTAGGACGGGGGGAGCTTTCTTT.

V is TRBV27 and J is TRBJ1-1; 7 positions match TRBD1. V gave up 4 bases and J gave up 1 base; unmatched junction bases: 3. CDR1 and CDR2 (germline): MNHEY, SMNVEV (reference sequence). There are 14 residues in the CDR3. The CDR3 protein is CASSSQGRNTEAFF. Written as DNA, the CDR3 is TGTGCCAGCAGTTCACAGGGGAGGAACACTGAAGCTTTCTTT.

The chain employs TRBV14 and TRBJ1-1, with no clear D. The CDR3 loop spans 14 amino acids. Trimming removed 4 bases at V and 5 bases at J, with 14 bases between. Germline V gene lookup returns CDR1 SGHDN and CDR2 FVKESK. The DNA for the CDR3 is TGTGCCAGCAGCCCACTCACGTTTGGGACTGAAGCTTTCTTT. Its translation is CASSPLTFGTEAFF.

This clone is medium-sized (0.01 to 0.1%). The chain uses TRBV7-9 and TRBJ2-7; 9 bases map to TRBD1. The CDR3 runs 14 residues. The junction had 8 bases not matched to a gene; V was cut back by 4 bases and J by 7 bases. CDR1 is SEHNR, CDR2 FQNEAQ, per germline (reference sequence). CDR3 DNA: TGTGCCAGCAGCTCGACAGGGGGATCGGAAGAGCAGTACTTC. It yields the protein CASSSTGGSEEQYF.

The chain combines TRBV5-5 with TRBJ2-3, with a tentative D call TRBD1 (6 bases). The CDR3 contains 15 residues. Trimming removed 2 bases at V and 8 bases at J, with 18 bases between. Per the germline V gene, CDR1 is SGHKS and CDR2 is YYEKEE (reference sequence). The CDR3 region has the DNA TGTGCCAGCAGCTTAAGCACAGGGCCACTCGGTACGCAGTATTTT. Translated, it gives CASSLSTGPLGTQYF.

J is TRBJ2-5 and V is TRBV27; no definite D call. The germline V gene encodes CDR1 MNHEY and CDR2 SMNVEV (reference sequence). CDR3 length: 12 residues. V was cut by 9 bases and J by 5 bases, with 13 bases left in between. The CDR3 DNA sequence: TGTGCCAGTGGGTTCGCCAGGGAGACCCAGTACTTC. Translating gives CASGFARETQYF.

The chain has TRBV7-8 and TRBJ2-7; TRBD2 agrees at 8 bases. CDR1 and CDR2 from the germline V gene are SGHVS and FQNEAQ. V lost 0 bases, J lost 2 bases, and 6 bases stayed unmatched. This CDR3 has 16 amino acids. The CDR3: CASSLAAGGPPYEQYF. The CDR3 bases are TGTGCCAGCAGCTTAGCCGCGGGGGGCCCGCCCTACGAGCAGTACTTC.

The rearrangement links TRBV10-2 to TRBJ2-3; the D gene could be TRBD1 or TRBD2 (6 bases each). Germline CDR1 WSHSY, CDR2 SAAADI. There are 15 residues in the CDR3. The V and J ends lost 5 bases and 2 bases respectively, with 14 bases between them. CDR3 region: CASSPRGGLTDTQYF. In DNA form, the CDR3 reads TGCGCCAGCAGTCCTAGAGGGGGACTCACAGATACGCAGTATTTT.

This clone was counted only a few times. The chain is built from TRBV5-1 and TRBJ1-2; tentatively, D is TRBD1 (6 bases). Germline CDR1 reads SGHRS; CDR2 reads YFSETQ. The CDR3 sequence is 13 residues long. With 4 bases removed from V and 4 bases from J, the gap between germline ends came to 11 bases. The CDR3 sequence is CASSPTGTYGYTF. In DNA form, the CDR3 reads TGCGCCAGCAGCCCCACAGGGACCTATGGCTACACCTTC.

This chain links TRBV10-2 with TRBJ2-7; 8 bases are a match to TRBD1. Germline lookup yields CDR1 WSHSY and CDR2 SAAADI. The ends lost 2 bases at V and 0 bases at J; junction bases unmatched: 3. The CDR3 length is 15 residues. The CDR3 DNA reads TGCGCCAGCAGTGAGACAGGGGGTACCTCCTACGAGCAGTACTTC. Protein sequence: CASSETGGTSYEQYF.

There are a few counts of this clone. One end of the junction does not line up with germline, which may come from a read error. The chain uses TRBV7-7 and TRBJ2-1; tentative D call: TRBD1 (6 bases). The CDR3 is 13 residues long. Germline CDR1 and CDR2: SSHAT and FNYEAQ (reference sequence). The CDR3 reads CASSFDRTALPFF. DNA of the CDR3: TGTGCTAGCAGCTTTGACCGGACAGCCTTACCGTTCTTC.

This chain joins TRBV25-1 and TRBJ2-5; D not certain. From germline, CDR1 is MGHDK and CDR2 SYGVNS. This CDR3 is 14 amino acids long. V was cut by 1 base and J by 5 bases, with 11 bases left in between. The chain's CDR3 is CASSELGLGETQYF. The CDR3 DNA reads as TGTGCCAGCAGTGAATTAGGCCTGGGGGAGACCCAGTACTTC.